The 25 T cell receptor beta chains in this list originate from one sample, sequenced in a study of cytomegalovirus exposure and HLA in healthy donors. It was with 60 Vbeta and 13 Jbeta primers that the PCR ran. TCRdb keeps only in-frame clones here, not all; method: immunoSEQ multiplex PCR. The table records just over 200,000 clones, approximately 78% of them present only once. The specimen was PBMCs. Receptor source: a woman between 40 and 55 years old in good health and CMV-seronegative.

V is TRBV7-6 and J is TRBJ2-2, with 14 bases that match TRBD2. The CDR3 is 21 amino acids. V was pared by 4 bases and J by 5 bases, with 18 bases of the junction left unmatched. Germline lookup yields CDR1 SGHVS and CDR2 FNYEAQ. CDR3 sequence reads: CASSSRRTSGRSIGGTGELFF. CDR3 nucleotides: TGTGCCAGCAGCTCGCGCCGGACTAGCGGGAGGTCTATCGGGGGGACCGGGGAGCTGTTTTTT.

As DNA, the CDR3 is TGTGCCAGCAGTTTCCGTCCGAGGTCCTACGAGCAGTACTTC. This translates into CASSFRPRSYEQYF. V usage is TRBV6-5 and J usage is TRBJ2-7; no definite D call. Between the trimmed V and J ends, which lost 4 bases and 1 base, there was a span of 11 bases. This CDR3 comprises 14 residues. Germline CDR1 and CDR2: MNHEY and SVGAGI.

This rearrangement joins TRBV30 to TRBJ2-7; D uncertain. The germline V gene has CDR1 GTSNPN and CDR2 SVGIG (reference sequence). The CDR3 is made up of 12 amino acids. Trimming stripped 2 bases from V and 2 bases from J, with 7 bases between. This CDR3 is CAWSYRAYEQYF. The CDR3 region has the DNA TGTGCCTGGAGTTACAGAGCCTACGAGCAGTACTTC.

The rearrangement joins TRBV27 to TRBJ2-7; perhaps TRBD2 as D (5 bases). Trimming pared 10 bases from V and 1 base from J, leaving 14 bases between. Germline-derived CDR1 and CDR2 are MNHEY and SMNVEV (reference sequence). This CDR3 spans 13 amino acids. CDR3 protein: CATRGGPSYEQYF. DNA for the CDR3: TGTGCCACCCGAGGCGGGCCTTCCTACGAGCAGTACTTC.

The chain carries TRBV7-9 and TRBJ1-2; TRBD1 is a possible D gene (6 bases). Trimming pared 1 base from V and 3 bases from J, leaving 6 bases between. Per the germline V gene, CDR1 is SEHNR and CDR2 is FQNEAQ (reference sequence). This CDR3 comprises 13 residues. CDR3 DNA sequence: TGTGCCAGCAGCTTAGGGACAGACTATGGCTACACCTTC. The encoded protein is CASSLGTDYGYTF.

The chain uses TRBV2 and TRBJ1-1, with TRBD1 matching over 8 bases. V lost 6 bases, J lost 5 bases, and 11 bases stayed unmatched. The CDR3 length is 15 residues. Germline values: CDR1 SNHLY, CDR2 FYNNEI. The CDR3 spells CASRSGPGGYTEAFF. The CDR3 nucleotides read TGTGCCAGCAGAAGTGGTCCAGGGGGCTATACTGAAGCTTTCTTT.

The gene calls are TRBV5-1 and TRBJ2-3; D possibly corresponds to TRBD2 (5 bases). The germline V gene encodes CDR1 SGHRS and CDR2 YFSETQ. Trimming pared 3 bases from V and 3 bases from J, leaving 29 bases between. This CDR3 region has 20 residues. The CDR3 here is CASSSRNPAQLVMVTDTQYF. CDR3 nucleotide sequence: TGCGCCAGCAGCTCCAGAAATCCCGCTCAACTAGTGATGGTGACAGATACGCAGTATTTT.

This chain links TRBV5-1 with TRBJ1-5, with D possibly matching TRBD1 (5 bases). From germline, CDR1 is SGHRS and CDR2 YFSETQ. This CDR3 region has 13 residues. Trimming removed 3 bases from V and 6 bases from J, with 10 bases in between. The CDR3: CASSSGVGQPQHF. CDR3 DNA sequence: TGCGCCAGCAGCTCGGGGGTGGGTCAGCCCCAGCATTTT.

The table lists this clone with a count of one. Here the CDR3 reads CASTTAGGDTDTQYF. CDR3 DNA: TGTGCCAGTACAACCGCGGGGGGCGACACAGATACGCAGTATTTT. This chain joins TRBV28 and TRBJ2-3, with 8 bases fitting TRBD2. There are 15 residues in the CDR3. V lost 9 bases and J lost 2; bases outside the gene matches: 10. CDR1 and CDR2 from the germline V gene are MDHEN and SYDVKM.

The chain recombines TRBV29-1 with TRBJ2-7; D perhaps matches TRBD2 (6 bases). The CDR3 sequence is 12 residues long. Germline V lookup: CDR1 SQVTM, CDR2 ANQGSEA. V lost 3 bases and J 2 bases, leaving 8 bases between the germline ends. This chain's CDR3 is CSVETGAYEQYF. CDR3 DNA: TGCAGCGTTGAGACGGGAGCCTACGAGCAGTACTTC.

Note on this clone: The germline gene is not matched at one end of the junction; a read error may be the cause. The rearrangement links TRBV7-9 to TRBJ2-7; tentatively, D is TRBD2 (6 bases). The CDR3 covers 13 residues. CDR1 SEHNR and CDR2 FQNEAQ come from the germline V gene (reference sequence). As DNA, the CDR3 is TGTTCCAGCAGCCGGAGCGGGTTCTACGAGCAGTACTTC. Translating gives CSSSRSGFYEQYF. Variable domain in full (rest from reference TRBV7-9 and TRBJ2-7): DTGVSQNPRHKITKRGQNVTFRCDPISEHNRLYWYRQTLGQGPEFLTYFQNEAQLEKSRLLSDRFSAERPKGSFSTLEIQRTEQGDSAMYLCSSSRSGFYEQYFGPGTRLTVT.

The V gene is TRBV15, the J gene TRBJ2-7; D might be TRBD1 (6 bases). The V and J ends lost 0 bases and 5 bases respectively, with 14 bases between them. From germline, CDR1 is LNHNV and CDR2 YYDKDF (reference sequence). The CDR3 sequence is 15 residues long. Here the CDR3 DNA reads TGTGCCACCAGCAGAGAACAGGGAAGGGCCGACGAGCAGTACTTC. It codes for CATSREQGRADEQYF.

This clone was recorded a few times. The chain is built from TRBV18 and TRBJ2-7; perhaps TRBD1 as D (6 bases). CDR3 size: 16 residues. V was cut by 4 bases and J by 2 bases, with 18 bases left in between. CDR1 is KGHSH, CDR2 LQKENI, per germline. CDR3 bases: TGTGCCAGCTCACAAGCTCCTCTTCACAGGGCCTACGAGCAGTACTTC. The encoded protein is CASSQAPLHRAYEQYF.

The rearrangement links TRBV18 to TRBJ2-2, with D possibly matching TRBD1 (5 bases). V was clipped by 8 bases and J by 5 bases, with 9 bases between them. This CDR3 is 12 amino acids long. Germline V gene sequence: CDR1 KGHSH, CDR2 LQKENI. DNA of the CDR3: TGTGCCAGCGTACGACAGACCGGGGAGCTGTTTTTT. Amino acids: CASVRQTGELFF.

The chain recombines TRBV30 with TRBJ2-7; TRBD1 is a possible D gene (6 bases). The germline V and J ends were trimmed by 7 bases and 4 bases, with 17 bases remaining between them. The CDR3 consists of 13 residues. CDR1 is GTSNPN, CDR2 SVGIG, per germline (reference sequence). CDR3: CASSQGLRYEQYF. CDR3 nucleotide sequence: TGTGCCTCGAGCCAGGGGTTGAGATACGAGCAGTACTTC.

The chain uses TRBV27 and TRBJ2-7; maybe TRBD2 (6 bases). Germline V lookup: CDR1 MNHEY, CDR2 SMNVEV (reference sequence). The CDR3 runs 13 residues. The germline V and J ends were trimmed by 5 bases and 3 bases, with 11 bases remaining between them. In DNA, the CDR3 is TGTGCCAGCAGTCCCGGGGGAAGCTACGAGCAGTACTTC. It is translated as CASSPGGSYEQYF.

This clone showed up just once. The rearrangement uses TRBV7-3 and TRBJ2-1; weak D call: TRBD2 (6 bases). CDR3 length equals 15 residues. V lost 4 bases and J 7 bases, leaving 17 bases between the germline ends. Germline lookup yields CDR1 SGHTA and CDR2 FQGTGA. The CDR3 protein is CASSSTSYAKNEQFF. The CDR3 coding sequence is TGTGCCAGCAGCTCGACTAGTTACGCTAAGAATGAGCAGTTCTTC.

The chain links TRBV7-6 to TRBJ1-5; D ambiguous. CDR3 length: 13 residues. Per the germline V gene, CDR1 is SGHVS and CDR2 is FNYEAQ. The germline V and J ends were trimmed by 3 bases and 7 bases, with 10 bases remaining between them. The CDR3 DNA reads as TGTGCCAGCAGCTTCCTCGAGGGACAGCCCCAGCATTTT. It is translated as CASSFLEGQPQHF. The variable domain in full, with the rest retrieved from reference TRBV7-6 and TRBJ1-5, is GAGVSQSPRYKVTKRGQDVALRCDPISGHVSLYWYRQALGQGPEFLTYFNYEAQQDKSGLPNDRFSAERPEGSISTLTIQRTEQRDSAMYRCASSFLEGQPQHFGDGTRLSIL.

The chain employs TRBV7-9 and TRBJ1-2; the D gene is possibly TRBD1 (6 bases). The V end was cut by 2 bases, the J end by 6 bases, with 13 bases between. Germline CDR1 and CDR2: SEHNR and FQNEAQ (reference sequence). This CDR3 has 14 residues. CDR3 in amino acids: CASSLNAAGDGYTF. The CDR3 nucleotides read TGTGCCAGCAGCTTAAACGCGGCAGGGGATGGCTACACCTTC.

V gene TRBV7-8 combines with J gene TRBJ2-7, with D possibly being TRBD2 (6 bases). Trimming left V 5 bases short and J 7 bases short, with 15 bases between. CDR3 length equals 13 residues. CDR1 is SGHVS, CDR2 FQNEAQ, per germline. This CDR3 reads CASSRDFTGEQYF. In DNA form, the CDR3 reads TGTGCCAGCAGCCGGGACTTTACGGGGGAGCAGTACTTC.

The chain recombines TRBV18 with TRBJ2-7, with 10 nucleotides matching TRBD2. CDR1 KGHSH and CDR2 LQKENI come from the germline V gene. CDR3 length: 16 residues. Losses at the gene ends were 6 bases for V and 0 bases for J; bases not matched to a gene: 8. CDR3 coding DNA: TGTGCCAGCTCTCTCGCCCCTAGCGGGAGCTCCTACGAGCAGTACTTC. This sequence encodes CASSLAPSGSSYEQYF.

The V call is TRBV15, the J call TRBJ2-3; D perhaps matches TRBD2 (5 bases). This CDR3 has 15 residues. V lost 1 base and J 1 base, leaving 9 bases between the germline ends. Germline lookup yields CDR1 LNHNV and CDR2 YYDKDF (reference sequence). In nucleotides, the CDR3 is TGTGCCACCAGCAGAGCGGGATGGGGCACAGATACGCAGTATTTT. Translation gives CATSRAGWGTDTQYF.

This clone was counted between two and nine times. The chain links TRBV5-1 to TRBJ2-6; possible D gene TRBD1, 6 bases. Trimming took 3 bases from V and 4 from J, leaving 17 bases between them. CDR1 is SGHRS and CDR2 is YFSETQ in the germline V gene. The CDR3 is 17 residues long. CDR3 sequence (DNA): TGCGCCAGCAGCTCTTTACAGGGTCCTACCGGGGCCAACGTCCTGACTTTC. Its translation: CASSSLQGPTGANVLTF. Full variable domain (remainder filled in from reference TRBV5-1 and TRBJ2-6): KAGVTQTPRYLIKTRGQQVTLSCSPISGHRSVSWYQQTPGQGLQFLFEYFSETQRNKGNFPGRFSGRQFSNSRSEMNVSTLELGDSALYLCASSSLQGPTGANVLTFGAGSRLTVL.

This clone was observed a single time. The chain uses TRBV7-3 and TRBJ2-5, with TRBD1 as a possible D gene (6 bases). The V end was cut by 2 bases, the J end by 2 bases, with 21 bases between. This CDR3 is built from 18 residues. In germline, CDR1 is SGHTA, CDR2 FQGTGA. DNA for the CDR3: TGTGCCAGCAGCTTAGCCAGGGGCAAGCTTACTGATCAAGAGACCCAGTACTTC. Residues: CASSLARGKLTDQETQYF.

The V call is TRBV11-2, the J call TRBJ1-3; D remains unclear. Germline loops: CDR1 SGHAT, CDR2 FQNNGV. The CDR3 length is 14 residues. V dropped 5 bases and J dropped 0 bases, with 8 bases sitting between them. CDR3 amino acids: CASSPTSSGNTIYF. DNA of the CDR3: TGTGCCAGCAGCCCGACAAGCTCTGGAAACACCATATATTTT.